This TCR beta chain was captured in a study of identical twins. Overall study results and limits: Weaker excess twin sharing was seen among beta out-of-frame sequences.

The germline V gene encodes CDR1 SQVTM and CDR2 ANQGSEA. Trimming at V came to 5 bases and at J to 0 bases, leaving 4 bases not matched to a gene. The length of the CDR3 is 16 residues. Template switching added a universal primer site, and cDNA bore unique molecular identifiers. From the 5' RACE reads, TCRdb called clonotypes with MiXCR, one entry per CDR3 protein. The table records 450,000 or so distinct CDR3 sequences, about 14% of them present only once. This clonotype was detected only a few times. Its target is unknown. Donors were all healthy Caucasians. The data also belong to a second study, concerning yellow fever vaccine responses in identical twins.

Sequencing was performed on CD4+ T cells sorted from blood. V gene TRBV29-1 combines with J gene TRBJ2-2; 12 bases are shared with TRBD1. This clonotype originated in a woman in her late teens or twenties in good health. CDR3 nucleotide sequence: TGCAGCGTTAGCCGGGACAGGGGGCCGAACACCGGGGAGCTGTTTTTT. It codes for CSVSRDRGPNTGELFF.